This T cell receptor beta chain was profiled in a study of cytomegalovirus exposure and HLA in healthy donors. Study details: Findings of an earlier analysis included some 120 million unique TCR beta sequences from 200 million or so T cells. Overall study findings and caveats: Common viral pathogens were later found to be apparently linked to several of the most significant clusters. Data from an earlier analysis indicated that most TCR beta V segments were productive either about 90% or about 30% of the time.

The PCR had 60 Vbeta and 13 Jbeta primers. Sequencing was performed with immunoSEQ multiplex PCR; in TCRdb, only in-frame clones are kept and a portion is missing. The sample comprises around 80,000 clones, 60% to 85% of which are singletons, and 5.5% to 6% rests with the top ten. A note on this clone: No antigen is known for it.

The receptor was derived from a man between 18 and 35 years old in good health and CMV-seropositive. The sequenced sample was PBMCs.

CDR3 coding DNA: TGCGCCAGCAGCTTGGTGGGCAGGGGGGTTTCAACTGAAGCTTTCTTT. This sequence encodes CASSLVGRGVSTEAFF. The chain carries TRBV5-1 and TRBJ1-1; TRBD1 aligns across 7 bases. The CDR3 loop spans 16 amino acids. Trimming cost V 0 bases and J 5 bases; bases outside gene matches: 10. Germline loops: CDR1 SGHRS, CDR2 YFSETQ.